This TCR beta chain is drawn from a study of cytomegalovirus exposure and HLA in healthy donors (dated 2017 in TCRdb). Regarding the research as a whole: According to an earlier analysis of 450 to 650 of the donors, about 170 million T cells yielded 117 million unique TCR beta sequences and 250 to 350 Gb of sequence data. About 300 gigabases of sequencing data and approximately 92 million unique TCR sequences made up an early release that covered 500 to 700 HLA-typed donors. Of the 350 to 400 genotyped donors, 65% to 90% fell in the genetic ancestry cluster associated with self-reported Caucasian donors. The study aimed to test whether cataloging public T cell receptors could reveal signatures of past pathogen exposure. The study profiled the T cell repertoires of hundreds of subjects by immunosequencing and related them to cytomegalovirus serostatus. Besides the first cohort of roughly 700 subjects, a separate validation cohort made up of about 120 different subjects was used. To predict cytomegalovirus infection status, the study combined high-throughput TCR immunosequencing, statistical association of individual TCRs with disease status, and machine learning. To study patterns of TCR occurrence, a later analysis re-analyzed previously published TCR beta repertoires from 550 to 800 donors and added high-resolution HLA genotyping. Rather than drawing on any new phenotypic data, the later analysis identified candidate immune exposures from TCR beta sequences and the way those sequences occurred across donors. In an earlier analysis of a few hundred of the donors, high-throughput TCR beta sequencing was used to judge whether each TCR beta V gene segment behaved as functional or pseudogenic. Donor age, sex, ethnicity and CMV serostatus were compiled alongside the repertoire data. In a later genetic analysis, genome-wide SNP genotypes for about three fifths of the roughly 670 donors were used, and that subset was treated as a discovery cohort. Every discovery cohort repertoire had been produced on one sequencing platform. HLA typing covered class I and class II loci at four-digit resolution. Typing coverage varied by locus: 629-630 donors for A, B, C, DRB1 and DQB1; roughly 560 for DQA1; nearly 610 for DPA1; 450 to 480 for DPB1. Because of strong linkage in the cohort, roughly 5 DR-DQ haplotypes were treated as single units for association and clustering. Among some 400 genotyped donors of the cohort, an average of around 240,000 unique TCR beta nucleotide sequences were sequenced per donor, around a sixth of them non-productive. The investigation overall reported the following: The authors suggested that the approach could potentially be extended to other disease states and immunological phenotypes. The study listed 164 TCR beta chains as associated with cytomegalovirus. Assigning TCR associations to individual alleles was difficult when HLA alleles, especially DR and DQ, strongly co-occurred. In vitro tests confirmed that a few of the cytomegalovirus-associated TCR beta chains recognize cytomegalovirus antigens. Correlated functional status among segregating V segments might reflect linkage disequilibrium, but an unknown experimental factor could not be ruled out. Some IMGT-functional V segments, including TRBV6-2 and TRBV6-3, could not be distinguished by the 87-base-pair reads and were therefore excluded. An association between a missense DCLRE1C variant and V-gene and J-gene trimming of TCR beta chains was found in a later genetic analysis and replicated in an independent cohort. Most TCR sequences were seen in very few donors, while some public TCRs were found in many individuals. A later analysis found that HLA-associated TCR beta chains were more clonally expanded and had lower generation probabilities than equally common non-associated chains. In a later analysis, the rate of TCR association differed among HLA loci, with DRB1 alleles having the most associated TCRs and HLA-C alleles having the fewest. Several of the top co-occurrence clusters appeared to be linked to parvovirus B19, influenza, CMV and Epstein-Barr virus, according to a later analysis. The classifier was reported to diagnose cytomegalovirus status with high specificity and sensitivity in both the original and validation cohorts. A group of highly shared sequence variants was considered likely to be a technical artifact of the sequencing pipeline. CMV serostatus was the only immune exposure information available for the cohort. A further reported finding was that TCR beta sequences accurately predicted the HLA-A and HLA-B alleles for most subjects in the first cohort. Because HLA typing was unavailable for some donors at each locus, only the typed subset was used in association tests. Compared with the roughly 670-donor mean, donors in an Asian-associated ancestry cluster had fewer N-insertions in productive TCRs, according to a later genetic analysis. Only TCR beta chains were sequenced in this cohort, and the absence of alpha or paired-chain data limited detectable features. Because counts were too low, around 18 rarely observed V segments, including chromosome 9 orphons, were left out of the earlier analysis of a few hundred of the donors. The presence/absence analyses assumed that sequencing depth was roughly uniform across donors, and that assumption may not be true. In an earlier analysis of a few hundred of the donors, most TCR beta V segments were observed in productive rearrangements about 87% or about 30% of the time, broadly matching IMGT annotations. A later analysis associated 16,951 TCR beta sequences with specific HLA alleles at a false discovery rate of 0.05. A later analysis found that most CMV-associated TCR beta chains appeared HLA-restricted, with HLA associations seemingly driven largely by CMV exposure.

The cohort was made up of approximately 670 healthy bone marrow donors. At the time of sampling, all cohort members were nominally healthy, though unrecorded immune exposures were likely present. The donor tested CMV seropositive, placing the donor among the 289 seropositive members of the cohort. Each donor provided a peripheral blood sample, and peripheral blood mononuclear cells were used for TCR beta sequencing. Genomic DNA extraction from the blood cell samples was performed with the Qiagen DNeasy Blood Extraction Kit. With regard to this clone: Its antigen has not been determined. The input lacks base qualities; no much larger clone sits a single base away.

V and J lose 5 bases and 2 bases, and a span of 7 bases separates them. CDR1 SSHAT and CDR2 FNYEAQ were looked up in the germline V gene (reference sequence). The CDR3 covers 13 residues, taking in both the cysteine and the phenylalanine. The only DNA kept is the CDR3, 39 bases in frame from the first base. Receptors were amplified or captured by the immunoSEQ multiplex PCR assay. For the multiplex PCR, a mixture combining 60 forward primers for TCR Vbeta segments and 13 reverse primers for TCR Jbeta segments was used. Amplification of the CDR3 region of rearranged TCR beta genes was performed with a multiplex PCR assay on genomic DNA. The Illumina HiSeq System was used to sequence the amplified TCR beta libraries as 87-base-pair reads. The study's own analysis went as follows. A later analysis counted about 80 million unique TCR beta chains across the 600 to 850 repertoires, and 9 million to 14 million of these chains were shared by at least two donors. A nearest-neighbor algorithm error-corrected the raw reads and collapsed the reads into unique sequences, merging closely related sequences to remove PCR and sequencing errors. To assign V, D and J gene segments, CDR3 sequences were aligned to IMGT reference sequences. Each retained sequence needed at least a six-nucleotide match to both a V gene segment and a J gene segment. Rearrangements were called productive when the CDR3 lacked stop codons and stayed in frame with V and J; all others were non-productive. CDR3 was defined according to IMGT convention as the region running from the second conserved V-encoded cysteine to the conserved J-encoded phenylalanine. The earlier analysis of about 620 of the donors excluded sequences that lacked an unambiguous match to a single V gene segment. An earlier analysis of about 600 of the donors called V segments functional above 56.7% productive rearrangements and segregating when the between-donor standard deviation exceeded 5%. A statistical classification framework was built for diagnosing cytomegalovirus status from the catalog of TCR beta chain sequences. A later analysis assigned V and J genes by comparing TCR nucleotide sequences with IMGT/GENE-DB human TR gene sequences. Using the TCRdist pipeline, a later analysis assigned CDR3 sequences along with most-parsimonious VDJ recombination scenarios. In a later analysis, each TCR beta chain was defined by its CDR3 amino acid sequence together with its V-gene family, and reads without a unique V-gene family were excluded. As a way to deal with suspected cross-contamination and a sequencing artifact, a later analysis dropped nearly 600 nucleotide sequences that were highly shared and had low generation probability. In a later analysis, a clonal expansion index for each public chain was calculated from normalized within-repertoire ranks of inferred template counts. In a later analysis, generation probabilities were computed using a VDJ recombination model fitted to out-of-frame rearrangements, and the results were checked against IGoR. A later analysis scored TCR-TCR, TCR-HLA and TCR-CMV co-occurrence with hypergeometric tests, applying a repertoire-size bias correction to TCR pairs. To estimate false discovery rates, a later analysis permuted the HLA or CMV assignments 20 times. A later analysis grouped co-occurring TCRs with DBSCAN, adding TCRdist sequence similarity when clustering within HLA-allele-positive subsets. Repertoires with fewer than 30,000 or more than 120,000 public chains were left out of co-occurrence clustering, as were four to six repertoires with anomalous nucleotide sharing. What TCRdb holds here is the immuneACCESS table cut down to in-frame rearrangements. Part of the clones is not present; checked against another copy, under half of the missing clones reflect an unresolved V gene, and the others are unexplained. V and J calls and clone size follow that table, whereas D and trimming were derived from the DNA. The sample table contains tens of thousands of clones; only one count was recorded for 77% of them. Around 3% of the sample lies in the top ten.

The chain couples TRBV7-7 to TRBJ1-3; the D gene is perhaps TRBD1, from 6 matching bases. The sequenced sample consisted of PBMCs. The source is a man between 45 and 60 years old in good health and CMV-seropositive. DNA sequence: TGTGCCAGCAGCCCAGGGGCTGGAAACACCATATATTTT. It translates as CASSPGAGNTIYF.